Sequencing of this T cell receptor (beta chain) was carried out in a study of response to subunit inactivated influenza vaccine. One entry per CDR3 protein results from TCRdb running MiXCR on the RT-PCR reads. The sample includes 560,000 or so distinct CDR3 sequences, around 8% of them seen just once. Germline V gene lookup returns CDR1 DFQATT and CDR2 SNEGSKA (reference sequence). CDR3 length: 14 amino acids. The trim removed 3 bases at V and 1 base at J, leaving 5 bases unmatched. Points on this clonotype: The antigen remains undetermined.

Study results and caveats: Authors suggested seasonal influenza vaccinations each recruit few new T cells.

The receptor's source is a man aged 50 to 69 who received an inactivated influenza vaccine. Sequenced here: PBMCs from blood, sampled around 25 months after vaccination. The chain uses TRBV20-1 and TRBJ2-5; TRBD2 matches at 7 bases. The CDR3 DNA sequence: TGCAGTGCTAGCGTATCTAGCGGCCAAGAGACCCAGTACTTC. It yields the protein CSASVSSGQETQYF.